These 31 T cell receptor beta chains originate from one sample sequenced in a study of T-cell reconstitution after alpha-beta-depleted transplantation in children. Molecular barcoding with unique molecular identifiers was used for the TCRbeta library. TCRdb reprocessed the PCR reads via MiXCR and lists one record per CDR3 protein. In the table there are some 190,000 distinct CDR3 sequences, 11% of which are singletons. Sequenced material: PBMCs, taken before TCRalphabeta/CD19-depleted stem cell transplant. These receptors all stem from a boy aged 2 to 10 with acute myeloid leukemia, due to receive a stem cell transplant.

There are many counts of this clonotype. The V call is TRBV7-8, the J call TRBJ1-1; D remains ambiguous. This CDR3 is built from 13 residues. Deletions cut 1 base from V and 3 bases from J, with 6 bases between. Germline V lookup: CDR1 SGHVS, CDR2 FQNEAQ. The CDR3 DNA reads TGTGCCAGCAGCTTAGAACTTTACACTGAAGCTTTCTTT. Translated, it gives CASSLELYTEAFF.

The sample holds many counts of this clonotype. In DNA, the CDR3 is TGTGCCAGCAGCTTATTCGGGGGGGGGATCTCAGAGACCCAGTACTTC. As protein: CASSLFGGGISETQYF. The V and J genes are TRBV11-2 and TRBJ2-5; TRBD2 matches 8 bases. Germline assignment: CDR1 SGHAT and CDR2 FQNNGV. This CDR3 is 16 amino acids long. The V and J ends lost 2 bases and 4 bases, in that order; junction bases with no gene match: 9.

This clonotype was observed at least ten times. The chain has TRBV15 and TRBJ2-1; 8 bases fit TRBD2. The CDR3 has 15 amino acids. The germline CDR1 and CDR2 sequences are LNHNV and YYDKDF (reference sequence). The V gene end was trimmed by 2 bases and the J gene end by 14 bases; junction bases not matched to a gene: 14. The CDR3 DNA reads TGTGCCACCAGCAGATCTTCTCCGGGACTAGTCGTAGAGTTCTTC. Protein sequence: CATSRSSPGLVVEFF.

This clonotype was recorded at least ten times. The chain has TRBV20-1 and TRBJ2-2, with TRBD2 identical over 9 bases. Losses at the gene ends were 0 bases for V and 6 bases for J; bases not matched to a gene: 14. Germline V gives CDR1 DFQATT, CDR2 SNEGSKA (reference sequence). The CDR3 sequence is 18 residues long. This CDR3 reads CSARDRGAGGPFSGELFF. CDR3 DNA: TGCAGTGCTAGAGATAGGGGCGCGGGAGGGCCTTTTTCCGGGGAGCTGTTTTTT.

In this sample, this clonotype turned up a few times. The rearrangement links TRBV6-4 to TRBJ2-1; 13 bases align to TRBD2. The germline gives CDR1 MRHNA, CDR2 SNTAGT. The CDR3 has 16 amino acids. Trimming cost V 5 bases and J 2 bases; bases outside gene matches: 3. The CDR3, as DNA: TGTGCCAGCAGTCGAACTAGCGGGGGGGCCTACAATGAGCAGTTCTTC. Its protein product is CASSRTSGGAYNEQFF.

This clonotype came up many times. This chain joins TRBV29-1 and TRBJ1-3, with 10 bases matching TRBD1. Germline V lookup: CDR1 SQVTM, CDR2 ANQGSEA. The CDR3 is 13 amino acids. Losses at the gene ends were 4 bases for V and 6 bases for J; bases not matched to a gene: 3. CDR3 region: CSVARQGANTIYF. The CDR3, as DNA: TGCAGCGTTGCCCGACAGGGGGCAAACACCATATATTTT.

The sample holds many counts of this clonotype. The chain links TRBV7-2 to TRBJ1-5, with 7 bases matching TRBD1. V was pared by 4 bases and J by 7 bases, with 4 bases of the junction left unmatched. Germline CDR1 reads SGHTA; CDR2 reads FQGNSA. The CDR3 loop spans 13 amino acids. CDR3 loop: CASSSRQGQPQHF. CDR3 coding DNA: TGTGCCAGCAGCTCTAGACAGGGCCAGCCCCAGCATTTT.

Ten or more counts support this clonotype. J is TRBJ2-7 and V is TRBV5-1; a possible D gene is TRBD2 (6 bases). CDR1 SGHRS and CDR2 YFSETQ come from the germline V gene. V was cut by 4 bases and J by 3 bases, with 8 bases left in between. The CDR3 consists of 12 residues. CDR3 DNA sequence: TGCGCCAGCAGCCGGGACTTCTACGAGCAGTACTTC. Encoded protein: CASSRDFYEQYF.

This chain links TRBV12-3 or TRBV12-4 with TRBJ1-4, with D unclear. Trimming left V 2 bases short and J 10 bases short, with 17 bases between. The CDR3 is made up of 15 amino acids. The CDR3 region is CASSLLSGPFGKLFF. The DNA for the CDR3 is TGTGCCAGCAGTTTACTTTCGGGTCCGTTCGGAAAACTGTTTTTT.

This clonotype was detected ten times or more. The V and J genes are TRBV9 and TRBJ1-4; TRBD1 matches 7 bases. Germline V gene lookup returns CDR1 SGDLS and CDR2 YYNGEE. V lost 5 bases to trimming and J lost 6 bases; unmatched junction nucleotides: 10. The CDR3 has 15 residues. CDR3 coding DNA: TGTGCCAGCAGTGCAGAGGGGGCACGAGATGAAAAACTGTTTTTT. It translates to CASSAEGARDEKLFF.

In this sample, this clonotype turned up many times. The J gene is TRBJ1-1, the V gene TRBV7-3; no clear D. V lost 5 bases and J lost 8, with 18 bases in between. Germline V lookup: CDR1 SGHTA, CDR2 FQGTGA. This CDR3 comprises 14 residues. The CDR3 DNA is TGTGCCAGCAGCCCCAGTACCATGACGGTCGAAGCTTTCTTT. Its translation is CASSPSTMTVEAFF.

This clonotype occurred many times. CDR3 nucleotides: TGTGCCAGCAGGAAGGGGGGGCTCGGTACGCAGTATTTT. This sequence encodes CASRKGGLGTQYF. This chain joins TRBV6-6 and TRBJ2-3; the D gene is possibly TRBD2 (7 bases). Per germline, CDR1 MNHNY and CDR2 SVGAGI (reference sequence). This CDR3 contains 13 residues. The V gene lost 6 bases and the J gene lost 8 bases, with 15 bases spanning the gap.

The sample holds many counts of this clonotype. The chain recombines TRBV20-1 with TRBJ2-1; 8 nucleotides line up with TRBD2. Trimming cost V 0 bases and J 0 bases; bases outside gene matches: 10. Germline values: CDR1 DFQATT, CDR2 SNEGSKA (reference sequence). The CDR3 length is 18 residues. The CDR3 is CSARDILRGASSYNEQFF. CDR3 DNA: TGCAGTGCTAGAGATATATTGCGGGGGGCTAGCTCCTACAATGAGCAGTTCTTC.

This clonotype has just a few counts. The V call is TRBV30, the J call TRBJ1-1, with a possible D match to TRBD1 (5 bases). Trimming stripped 3 bases from V and 2 bases from J, with 10 bases between. CDR3 length equals 13 residues. Germline CDR1 is GTSNPN and CDR2 is SVGIG (reference sequence). CDR3 in DNA: TGTGCCTGGAGCGGGACGAGAAACACTGAAGCTTTCTTT. Amino acid sequence: CAWSGTRNTEAFF.

This clonotype occurred many times. The chain recombines TRBV5-5 with TRBJ1-6; possibly TRBD1 for D (5 bases). CDR1 is SGHKS and CDR2 is YYEKEE in the germline V gene (reference sequence). The CDR3 runs 15 residues. V shed 1 base and J shed 12 bases, with 17 bases lying between them. This chain's CDR3 is CASSLKAVTVLPLHF. The CDR3 nucleotides read TGTGCCAGCAGCTTGAAGGCTGTGACAGTTCTACCCCTCCACTTT.

This clonotype was picked up many times. The chain combines TRBV2 with TRBJ1-1; 9 nucleotides match TRBD1. The J segment lost 3 bases and the V segment lost 10 bases, leaving 9 bases of the junction unmatched. Looked up from germline, CDR1 is SNHLY and CDR2 is FYNNEI. This CDR3 contains 14 residues. In DNA form, the CDR3 reads TGTGCCATCCTTAAGAGGGACAGGGACACTGAAGCTTTCTTT. It is translated as CAILKRDRDTEAFF. Filled out from reference TRBV2 and TRBJ1-1, the complete variable domain reads EPEVTQTPSHQVTQMGQEVILRCVPISNHLYFYWYRQILGQKVEFLVSFYNNEISEKSEIFDDQFSVERPDGSNFTLKIRSTKLEDSAMYFCAILKRDRDTEAFFGQGTRLTVV.

This clonotype was recorded many times. The rearrangement uses TRBV4-1 and TRBJ1-6; D perhaps matches TRBD1 (5 bases). With 2 bases removed from V and 5 bases from J, the gap between germline ends came to 10 bases. The CDR3 runs to 15 residues. Germline V gene lookup returns CDR1 MGHRA and CDR2 YSYEKL. CDR3 DNA sequence: TGCGCCAGCAGCCAACCTGGGACGAATAATTCACCCCTCCACTTT. Protein sequence: CASSQPGTNNSPLHF.

This clonotype was observed many times. This chain joins TRBV13 and TRBJ2-7, with D possibly matching TRBD2 (5 bases). The germline gives CDR1 PRHDT, CDR2 FYEKMQ (reference sequence). The CDR3 length is 13 residues. V dropped 3 bases and J dropped 4 bases, with 10 bases sitting between them. The CDR3 nucleotides read TGTGCCAGCAGCTTTGAGGGAAGGTACGAGCAGTACTTC. Its protein is CASSFEGRYEQYF.

This clonotype was observed a single time. This chain joins TRBV7-8 and TRBJ2-1, with D possibly matching TRBD2 (6 bases). There are 18 residues in the CDR3. Germline assignment: CDR1 SGHVS and CDR2 FQNEAQ. V gave up 5 bases and J gave up 4 bases, with 24 bases separating them. The CDR3 is CASSPLFGGTPPYNEQFF. The DNA of the CDR3 is TGTGCCAGCAGCCCTCTTTTCGGGGGAACGCCCCCTTACAATGAGCAGTTCTTC.

The chain has TRBV7-2 and TRBJ2-5; TRBD2 matches at 12 bases. Germline loops: CDR1 SGHTA, CDR2 FQGNSA. This CDR3 spans 16 amino acids. After removal of 5 bases from V and 5 bases from J, the junction contained 9 bases not matched to a gene. The CDR3, as DNA: TGTGCCAGCAGCGCCCGACCTAGCGGGGGGGCTGAGACCCAGTACTTC. Residues: CASSARPSGGAETQYF.

Remarks on this clonotype: At one of its ends the junction is not consistent with the germline gene, which may arise from a read error. The V and J genes are TRBV7-6 and TRBJ2-1; 8 nucleotides align to TRBD2. The CDR3 is made up of 15 amino acids. Germline-derived CDR1 and CDR2 are SGHVS and FNYEAQ. The CDR3 DNA reads as TGTGCCTGCAGTTTGTCTAGCGGGCTTTACAATGAGCAGTTCTTC. Translating it yields CACSLSSGLYNEQFF.

This clonotype was picked up many times. Sequence at one end of the junction differs from germline and may be a read error. The J gene is TRBJ2-3, the V gene TRBV4-1; D may be TRBD2 (5 bases). The germline V gene encodes CDR1 MGHRA and CDR2 YSYEKL. This CDR3 has 17 amino acids. As DNA, the CDR3 is TGCGCCAGCATCCAAGAGGGTCCCGCGAGGGTAGGAGATACGCAGTATTTT. Translating gives CASIQEGPARVGDTQYF.

This clonotype was picked up many times. The rearrangement uses TRBV3-2 and TRBJ2-1; TRBD2 is the table's D call and was not checked against the DNA. TRBV3-2 is designated a pseudogene. CDR3 length: 21 amino acids. The CDR3: CASSPHSATSGGLSSYNEQFF. The CDR3 DNA follows: TGTGCCAGCAGCCCCCATTCGGCGACTAGCGGGGGCCTTAGCTCCTACAATGAGCAGTTCTTC.

This clonotype was recorded a few times. This chain links TRBV12-3 or TRBV12-4 with TRBJ2-6; 8 positions agree with TRBD1. The V and J ends lost 1 base and 0 bases, in that order; junction bases with no gene match: 5. The CDR3 contains 18 residues. This CDR3 is CASSLGGTGGSGANVLTF. As DNA, the CDR3 is TGTGCCAGCAGTTTAGGGGGAACAGGGGGCTCTGGGGCCAACGTCCTGACTTTC.

This clonotype appeared many times. The CDR3 DNA follows: TGTGCCAGCAGCCTTACAGAGGGTGCCAACGTCCTGACTTTC. It translates to CASSLTEGANVLTF. The V call is TRBV6-1, the J call TRBJ2-6; tentatively, D is TRBD2 (5 bases). Trimming took 6 bases from V and 7 from J, leaving 13 bases between them. The CDR3 has 14 amino acids. Germline CDR1 and CDR2: MNHNS and SASEGT.

The rearrangement joins TRBV5-6 to TRBJ2-5; 7 nucleotides align to TRBD1. This CDR3 has 14 amino acids. Germline trimming cut 2 bases from V and 4 bases from J; bases unmatched to any gene: 5. Germline assignment: CDR1 SGHDT and CDR2 YYEEEE. In nucleotides, the CDR3 is TGTGCCAGCAGCTTAAGGGGGCGGCTAGAGACCCAGTACTTC. Amino acid sequence: CASSLRGRLETQYF.

The table lists this clonotype with many counts. The chain is built from TRBV11-2 and TRBJ2-2; possibly TRBD1 or TRBD2 for D (6 bases each). This CDR3 has 17 amino acids. Germline V gives CDR1 SGHAT, CDR2 FQNNGV. Trimming removed 4 bases at V and 5 bases at J, with 20 bases between. CDR3 in amino acids: CASSSPRGLVQTGELFF. In DNA form, the CDR3 reads TGTGCCAGCAGCTCCCCCCGGGGGCTAGTACAGACCGGGGAGCTGTTTTTT.

Many counts were recorded for this clonotype. The rearrangement uses TRBV10-2 and TRBJ2-3; 12 positions agree with TRBD2. The CDR3 has 15 residues. Unmatched junction bases numbered 5, after V lost 6 bases and J lost 4 bases. The germline V gene encodes CDR1 WSHSY and CDR2 SAAADI. CDR3 bases: TGCGCCAGCAGAGGGCTAGCGGGGGGGCCAGATACGCAGTATTTT. Residues: CASRGLAGGPDTQYF.

In its sample, this clonotype was seen many times. The rearrangement joins TRBV10-3 to TRBJ1-2, with unresolved D. Trimming took off 5 bases at V and 3 bases at J, with 13 bases between the two ends. Germline V gene data show CDR1 as ENHRY and CDR2 as SYGVKD. This CDR3 contains 14 residues. CDR3 sequence: CAISPTLRDYGYTF. The DNA for the CDR3 is TGTGCCATCAGTCCGACCCTCCGGGACTATGGCTACACCTTC.

This clonotype was observed at least ten times. The chain is built from TRBV5-1 and TRBJ2-7; 9 bases agree with TRBD2. Germline CDR1 and CDR2: SGHRS and YFSETQ. The CDR3 is 15 amino acids. With 0 bases clipped from V and 7 bases from J, the junction kept 8 bases outside the gene matches. The CDR3 bases are TGCGCCAGCAGCTTGGAGACTAGCGGTCCTCGTGAGCAGTACTTC. Translation: CASSLETSGPREQYF.

This clonotype was detected ten times or more. The chain carries TRBV7-2 and TRBJ2-7; D is possibly TRBD1 (6 bases). V was pared by 4 bases and J by 6 bases, with 13 bases between. The CDR3 loop spans 13 amino acids. Germline CDR1 and CDR2: SGHTA and FQGNSA. The CDR3 coding sequence is TGTGCCAGCAGCTCCCTACAGGGCGGCGAGCAGTACGTC. It specifies CASSSLQGGEQYV.